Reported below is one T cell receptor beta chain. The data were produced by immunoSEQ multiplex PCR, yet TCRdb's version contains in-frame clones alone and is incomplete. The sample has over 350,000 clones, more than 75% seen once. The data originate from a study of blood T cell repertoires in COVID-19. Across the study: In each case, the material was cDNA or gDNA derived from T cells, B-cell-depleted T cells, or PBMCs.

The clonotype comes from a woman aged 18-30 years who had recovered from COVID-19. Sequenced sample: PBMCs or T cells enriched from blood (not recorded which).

The CDR3 sequence: CASSQEQDILWGGLFF. CDR3 bases: TGCGCCAGCAGCCAAGAACAGGACATACTATGGGGGGGCCTGTTTTTT. The chain combines TRBV4-3 with TRBJ1-4, with D possibly being TRBD1 (6 bases). The V gene lost 0 bases and the J gene lost 14 bases, with 22 bases spanning the gap. This CDR3 comprises 16 residues. Germline V gene data show CDR1 as LGHNA and CDR2 as YSLEER.